The 4 T cell receptor beta chains presented below share a single source sample, sequenced in a study of human thymus T cells. Assay: immunoSEQ multiplex PCR; the TCRdb copy retains only in-frame clones and omits some. The table records roughly 120,000 clones, about 94% of them present only once. Thymic material originated from resections removed in the course of corrective heart surgery. The specimen was thymus tissue. These receptors were collected from a boy in the first two years of life with a congenital heart defect but otherwise immunologically healthy.

The sample holds a few counts of this clone. The CDR3 loop is CASMGQEMNTEAFF. The CDR3 DNA is TGCGCCAGCATGGGACAGGAGATGAACACTGAAGCTTTCTTT. The rearrangement uses TRBV10-2 and TRBJ1-1; 8 bases match TRBD1. Trimming took 7 bases from V and 0 from J; bases not matched to a gene: 4. The CDR3 contains 14 residues. Looked up from germline, CDR1 is WSHSY and CDR2 is SAAADI.

This clone is a singleton in its sample. The V and J genes are TRBV7-3 and TRBJ2-5, with TRBD2 matching over 7 bases. V gave up 1 base and J gave up 3 bases; unmatched junction bases: 2. In germline, CDR1 is SGHTA, CDR2 FQGTGA. The CDR3 contains 14 residues. CDR3 nucleotides: TGTGCCAGCAGCTTAAAAGCGGGAAAAGAGACCCAGTACTTC. Translation: CASSLKAGKETQYF.

J is TRBJ1-2 and V is TRBV5-8; D gene uncertain. The CDR3 contains 13 residues. Germline CDR1 SGHTS, CDR2 YDEGEE. The V gene lost 0 bases and the J gene lost 7 bases, with 10 bases spanning the gap. CDR3: CASSLVGRSGYTF. In DNA, the CDR3 is TGTGCCAGCAGCTTGGTTGGCCGCAGTGGCTACACCTTC.

V is TRBV13 and J is TRBJ2-7; 9 nucleotides align to TRBD2. With 1 base clipped from V and 0 bases from J, the junction kept 4 bases outside the gene matches. This CDR3 is 16 amino acids long. Germline V gene sequence: CDR1 PRHDT, CDR2 FYEKMQ (reference sequence). Here the CDR3 reads CASSLESGGNSYEQYF. CDR3 sequence (DNA): TGTGCCAGCAGCTTAGAGAGCGGGGGGAACTCCTACGAGCAGTACTTC.